The 14 T cell receptor beta chains below come from one sample, sequenced in a study of blood T cell repertoires in COVID-19. TCRdb's copy holds only in-frame clones and misses some; the assay was immunoSEQ multiplex PCR. This sample has around 99,000 clones, with approximately 90% found just once. The specimen was peripheral blood. Receptors originate from a man aged 50-60 years with acute or convalescent COVID-19.

The gene calls are TRBV6-9 and TRBJ2-7, with 7 bases that match TRBD2. CDR3 length: 16 amino acids. Germline CDR1 MNHGY, CDR2 SVAAGI. Trimming at V came to 0 bases and at J to 5 bases, leaving 10 bases not matched to a gene. In DNA form, the CDR3 reads TGTGCCAGCAGTTATTCCCGAGCGGGATCGGGTAACGAGCAGTACTTC. Amino acids: CASSYSRAGSGNEQYF.

The chain uses TRBV2 and TRBJ2-7; TRBD2 agrees at 16 bases. The CDR3 totals 18 residues. Germline CDR1 and CDR2: SNHLY and FYNNEI. V lost 7 bases, J lost 2 bases, and 11 bases stayed unmatched. The CDR3 nucleotides read TGTGCCAGCACCAAGATTCCGGGACTAGCGGGAGGGCCCTACGAGCAGTACTTC. It is translated as CASTKIPGLAGGPYEQYF.

This sequence joins TRBV27 and TRBJ2-5; 12 nucleotides line up with TRBD2. Germline V gene data show CDR1 as MNHEY and CDR2 as SMNVEV (reference sequence). The V segment lost 6 bases and the J segment 5 bases; nucleotides outside the gene matches: 16. The CDR3 is 18 residues long. In nucleotides, the CDR3 is TGTGCCAGCAGCCTCAGGGCCTCTAGCGGGAGGGGGGAGGAGACCCAGTACTTC. This codes for CASSLRASSGRGEETQYF.

This chain connects TRBV5-1 to TRBJ2-1; D might be TRBD2 (5 bases). V was shortened by 4 bases and J by 0 bases, with 17 bases between the two germline ends. This CDR3 is 17 amino acids long. The germline gives CDR1 SGHRS, CDR2 YFSETQ. The CDR3 sequence is CASSQRWRPSSYNEQFF. The CDR3 region has the DNA TGCGCCAGCAGCCAAAGGTGGAGGCCAAGCTCCTACAATGAGCAGTTCTTC.

This clone came up a few times. CDR3 region: CASSRSQGGRRFEETQYF. The CDR3 DNA reads TGTGCCAGCTCACGATCTCAGGGGGGAAGAAGGTTCGAAGAGACCCAGTACTTC. V gene TRBV18 combines with J gene TRBJ2-5; a possible D gene is TRBD1 (7 bases). The CDR3 spans 18 residues. V was shortened by 4 bases and J by 3 bases, with 24 bases between the two germline ends. The V gene's germline CDR1 is KGHSH and CDR2 LQKENI. The whole variable domain, filled in from reference TRBV18 and TRBJ2-5, reads NAGVMQNPRHLVRRRGQEARLRCSPMKGHSHVYWYRQLPEEGLKFMVYLQKENIIDESGMPKERFSAEFPKEGPSILRIQQVVRGDSAAYFCASSRSQGGRRFEETQYFGPGTRLLVL.

CDR3 sequence: CASSADRGGNEQFF. The CDR3 DNA follows: TGCGCCAGCAGCGCAGACAGGGGAGGGAATGAGCAGTTCTTC. This sequence joins TRBV5-1 and TRBJ2-1; a weak D match, TRBD1 (8 bases). The CDR3 loop spans 14 amino acids. Trimming stripped 4 bases from V and 7 bases from J, with 15 bases between. The germline gives CDR1 SGHRS, CDR2 YFSETQ.

This chain uses TRBV3-1 (or the pseudogene TRBV3-2) with TRBJ2-3, with 11 bases identical to TRBD2. CDR3 length: 17 residues. Germline CDR1 and CDR2: LGHDT and YNNKEL (reference sequence). Germline trimming cut 4 bases from V and 2 bases from J; bases unmatched to any gene: 8. The CDR3 spells CASSLGTSGKYTDTQYF. CDR3 nucleotide sequence: TGTGCCAGCAGCCTCGGGACTAGCGGAAAATACACAGATACGCAGTATTTT.

This rearrangement joins TRBV5-3 to TRBJ2-1; TRBD1 aligns across 8 bases. TRBV5-3 is annotated as an ORF whose role is uncertain. There are 17 residues in the CDR3. After removal of 1 base from V and 2 bases from J, the junction contained 8 bases not matched to a gene. The CDR3 coding sequence is TGTGCCAGAAGCTTGACGGTCGGACAGGGCCCCTACAATGAGCAGTTCTTC. It encodes CARSLTVGQGPYNEQFF.

The chain joins TRBV25-1 to TRBJ1-2; 8 bases agree with TRBD1. Germline V lookup: CDR1 MGHDK, CDR2 SYGVNS. J gave up 3 bases and V 3 bases, and 9 bases lay outside the gene matches. The CDR3 has 16 amino acids. This CDR3 reads CASSDPRDRGDYGYTF. Here the CDR3 DNA reads TGTGCCAGCAGTGATCCCCGAGACAGGGGAGACTATGGCTACACCTTC.

The V and J genes are TRBV11-2 and TRBJ1-4; perhaps TRBD1 as D (5 bases). In germline, CDR1 is SGHAT, CDR2 FQNNGV. Between the trimmed V and J ends, which lost 3 bases and 3 bases, there was a span of 14 bases. The CDR3 has 16 amino acids. The CDR3 reads CASSFSGEGANEKLFF. In nucleotides, the CDR3 is TGTGCCAGCAGCTTCTCGGGGGAGGGAGCTAATGAAAAACTGTTTTTT.

The chain employs TRBV27 and TRBJ2-4; 11 nucleotides align to TRBD1. Germline V gene sequence: CDR1 MNHEY, CDR2 SMNVEV (reference sequence). The CDR3 length is 16 residues. V gave up 4 bases and J gave up 5 bases; unmatched junction bases: 7. The CDR3 spells CASSSDRGLSENIQYF. Here the CDR3 DNA reads TGTGCCAGCAGTTCGGACAGGGGGCTATCCGAAAACATTCAGTACTTC.

This chain connects TRBV7-2 to TRBJ1-1; 7 nucleotides match TRBD1. The V and J ends lost 5 bases and 8 bases, in that order; junction bases with no gene match: 5. The CDR3 loop spans 12 amino acids. Per the germline V gene, CDR1 is SGHTA and CDR2 is FQGNSA. CDR3 loop: CASSGGTAEAFF. The DNA of the CDR3 is TGTGCCAGCAGCGGCGGGACAGCCGAAGCTTTCTTT.

The chain couples TRBV5-6 to TRBJ1-2; 9 bases are shared with TRBD1. The length of the CDR3 is 14 residues. V dropped 4 bases and J dropped 8; count of bases not matched to a gene: 9. From germline, CDR1 is SGHDT and CDR2 YYEEEE. This CDR3 reads CASSRDRVWGGYTF. The CDR3 DNA follows: TGTGCCAGCAGCCGGGACAGGGTTTGGGGAGGCTACACCTTC.

V usage is TRBV2 and J usage is TRBJ1-1, with a possible D match to TRBD1 (5 bases). Germline V gene sequence: CDR1 SNHLY, CDR2 FYNNEI. The CDR3 has 14 residues. Trimming shortened V by 6 bases and J by 1 base, and 12 bases separated the two germline ends. The CDR3 nucleotides are TGTGCCAGCAGGAGACAGCAGGCGAACACTGAAGCTTTCTTT. Protein product: CASRRQQANTEAFF.